These T cell receptor beta chains were read from a single sample in a study of radiotherapy plus CTLA-4 blockade in lung cancer. Sequenced by immunoSEQ multiplex PCR; TCRdb stores in-frame clones only, minus some. Of tens of thousands of clones listed, approximately 79% were seen once; the top ten hold roughly a tenth. Sequenced material: peripheral blood, taken from a patient treated with radiotherapy plus ipilimumab. Receptors were obtained from a human donor with non-small cell lung cancer who had a complete response to radiotherapy plus ipilimumab. The CDR3 runs from the conserved cysteine through the conserved F or W. A D gene is named only where the DNA matches it firmly. Clone size is stated in some rows and not others, as once, few, many or a class when expanded.

V gene	D gene	clone size	J gene	CDR3 DNA	CDR3 protein
TRBV4-3	TRBD1	few	TRBJ2-7	TGCGCCAGCAGCCAAGATAGGACAGGCGAGCAGTACTTC	CASSQDRTGEQYF
TRBV15	.	once	TRBJ2-2	TGTGCCACCAGCAGAGTTCCACGGGGGAACACCGGGGAGCTGTTTTTT	CATSRVPRGNTGELFF
TRBV29-1	.	.	TRBJ2-3	TGCAGCGTTGACGGGACCGCACTCCGGGCAGATACGCAGTATTTT	CSVDGTALRADTQYF
TRBV7-2	TRBD2	.	TRBJ2-3	TGTGCCAGCAGCGGACTAGCGGGGGGCATAACGGGGGATACGCAGTATTTT	CASSGLAGGITGDTQYF
TRBV4-3	.	.	TRBJ2-3	TGCGCCAGCAGCCAAGGAGGCGGAGGGTTCACGGGAGATACGCAGTATTTT	CASSQGGGGFTGDTQYF
TRBV29-1	.	.	TRBJ1-1	TGCAGCGTTGAAGAAGGGGCCTATGAAGCTTTCTTT	CSVEEGAYEAFF
TRBV9	TRBD1	.	TRBJ1-2	TGTGCCAGCAGCGTAGACCCAACAGGGGAGAGCTATGGCTACACCTTC	CASSVDPTGESYGYTF
TRBV7-2	.	.	TRBJ1-3	TGTGCCAGCAGCTTGGTGGGGGCCTCTGGAAACACCATATATTTT	CASSLVGASGNTIYF
TRBV5-8	.	.	TRBJ1-2	TGTGCCAGCAGGCTGGACCCGGGTGCCAACTATGGCTACACCTTC	CASRLDPGANYGYTF
TRBV30	.	.	TRBJ2-5	TGTGCCTGGAGTTTGGGGGGGGGCGGTCGGGAGACCCAGTACTTC	CAWSLGGGGRETQYF
TRBV2	TRBD1	.	TRBJ1-5	TGTGCCAGCAGCCGGGACAGAGATCAGCCCCAGCATTTT	CASSRDRDQPQHF
TRBV7-9	.	.	TRBJ2-5	TGTGCCAGCAGCTTTCTGATGAGGACTACCCAAGAGACCCAGTACTTC	CASSFLMRTTQETQYF
TRBV30	.	.	TRBJ2-5	TGTGCCTGGAGTGGGACTTCACAAGAGACCCAGTACTTC	CAWSGTSQETQYF
TRBV5-1	TRBD1	.	TRBJ2-3	TGCGCCAGCACCAGGGGGCGGACGACAGATACGCAGTATTTT	CASTRGRTTDTQYF
TRBV6-6	TRBD1	.	TRBJ2-1	TGTGCCAGCAGCCCCGGACAGGGGGGAACCTACAATGAGCAGTTCTTC	CASSPGQGGTYNEQFF
TRBV11-3	.	.	TRBJ1-1	TGTGCCAGCAGCCCCCCTATCGAGACTGAAGCTTTCTTT	CASSPPIETEAFF
TRBV11-2	TRBD1	.	TRBJ2-7	TGTGCCAGCAGCTTGAACCGGGACAGTTCCTACGAGCAGTACTTC	CASSLNRDSSYEQYF
TRBV7-9	.	.	TRBJ1-1	TGTGCCAGCAGCTTAGCGCAGCCCACAAACACTGAAGCTTTCTTT	CASSLAQPTNTEAFF
TRBV5-1	.	.	TRBJ1-1	TGCGCCAGCAGCCCGGCCCCAGGGAACACTGAAGCTTTCTTT	CASSPAPGNTEAFF
TRBV4-3	TRBD1	.	TRBJ1-5	TGCGCCAGCAGCCAGGGAGGGGACAGGGGGAGCCAGCCCCAGCATTTT	CASSQGGDRGSQPQHF
TRBV18	TRBD1	once	TRBJ1-1	TGTGCCAGCTCACCGGGACAGGGGAACACTGAAGCTTTCTTT	CASSPGQGNTEAFF
TRBV27	TRBD2	few	TRBJ2-7	TGTGCCAGCAGTTTAACCAGCGGGGGGGCCGGGCCACACGAGCAGTACTTC	CASSLTSGGAGPHEQYF
TRBV4-1	.	.	TRBJ1-5	TGCGCCAGCAGCCAAGATGACAGTCGGCAGCCCCAGCATTTT	CASSQDDSRQPQHF
TRBV5-5	.	.	TRBJ1-1	TGTGCCAGCAGTGGTGCGGGGACTGAAGCTTTCTTT	CASSGAGTEAFF